This T cell receptor (beta chain) is from a study of OX40 agonist ivuxolimab in advanced cancers. The CDR3 is 17 amino acids. V lost 2 bases, J lost 7 bases, and 10 bases stayed unmatched. The V gene's germline CDR1 is SGHAT and CDR2 FQNNGV. Data came from immunoSEQ multiplex PCR; TCRdb stores just in-frame clones and leaves some out. The data show some 50,000 clones, with 75% to 85% seen just once and about 3.1% held by the top ten. This sequence was found in an adult with an advanced solid tumor such as melanoma, head and neck, liver or kidney cancer. The chain couples TRBV11-2 to TRBJ1-6, with 8 bases fitting TRBD1. The sample in question was CD4+ or CD8+ T cells sorted from blood, obtained in a trial of the OX40 agonist ivuxolimab. CDR3 region: CASSLLQDSGGNSPLHF. The CDR3 bases are TGTGCCAGCAGCTTATTACAGGACTCAGGGGGCAATTCACCCCTCCACTTT.